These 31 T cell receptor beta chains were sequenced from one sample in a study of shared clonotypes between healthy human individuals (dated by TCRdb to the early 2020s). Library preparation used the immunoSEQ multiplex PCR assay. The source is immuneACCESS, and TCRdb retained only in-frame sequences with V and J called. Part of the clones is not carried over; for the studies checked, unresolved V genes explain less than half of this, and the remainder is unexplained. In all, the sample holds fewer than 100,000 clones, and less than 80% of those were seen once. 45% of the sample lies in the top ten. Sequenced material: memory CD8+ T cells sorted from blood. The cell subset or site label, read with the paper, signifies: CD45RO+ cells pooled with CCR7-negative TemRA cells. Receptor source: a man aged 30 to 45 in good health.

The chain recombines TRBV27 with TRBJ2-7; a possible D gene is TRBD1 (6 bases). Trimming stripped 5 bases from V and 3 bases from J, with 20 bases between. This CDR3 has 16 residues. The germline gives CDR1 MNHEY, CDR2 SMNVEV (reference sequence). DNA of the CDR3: TGTGCCAGCAGTAAAGTTAGGGACACTACCTACTACGAGCAGTACTTC. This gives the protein CASSKVRDTTYYEQYF.

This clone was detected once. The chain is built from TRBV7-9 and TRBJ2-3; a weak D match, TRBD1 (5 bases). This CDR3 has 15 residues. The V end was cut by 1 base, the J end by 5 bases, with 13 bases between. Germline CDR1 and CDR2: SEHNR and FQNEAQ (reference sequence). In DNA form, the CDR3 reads TGTGCCAGCAGCTTAGTAGTCAGGGTGGAAGATACGCAGTATTTT. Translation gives CASSLVVRVEDTQYF.

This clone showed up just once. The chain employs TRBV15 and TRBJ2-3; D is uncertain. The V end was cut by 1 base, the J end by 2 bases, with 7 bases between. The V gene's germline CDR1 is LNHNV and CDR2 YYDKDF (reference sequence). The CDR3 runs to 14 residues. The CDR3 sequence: CATSRGEVTDTQYF. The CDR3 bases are TGTGCCACCAGCAGAGGAGAAGTCACAGATACGCAGTATTTT.

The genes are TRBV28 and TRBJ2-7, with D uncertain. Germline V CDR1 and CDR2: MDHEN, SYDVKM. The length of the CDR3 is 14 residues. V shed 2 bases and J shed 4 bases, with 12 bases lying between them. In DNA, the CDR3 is TGTGCCAGCAGTTTAGGCCATAGCAGGTACGAGCAGTACTTC. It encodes CASSLGHSRYEQYF.

Written as DNA, the CDR3 is TGTGCCAGCACCCTAGAGGGGGGGAGGAGCTCCTACAATGAGCAGTTCTTC. This sequence encodes CASTLEGGRSSYNEQFF. This chain joins TRBV7-9 and TRBJ2-1; a weak D match, TRBD2 (7 bases). The CDR3 spans 17 residues. Germline V gene sequence: CDR1 SEHNR, CDR2 FQNEAQ (reference sequence). The V end was cut by 7 bases, the J end by 0 bases, with 19 bases between. Variable domain in full (rest from reference TRBV7-9 and TRBJ2-1): DTGVSQNPRHKITKRGQNVTFRCDPISEHNRLYWYRQTLGQGPEFLTYFQNEAQLEKSRLLSDRFSAERPKGSFSTLEIQRTEQGDSAMYLCASTLEGGRSSYNEQFFGPGTRLTVL.

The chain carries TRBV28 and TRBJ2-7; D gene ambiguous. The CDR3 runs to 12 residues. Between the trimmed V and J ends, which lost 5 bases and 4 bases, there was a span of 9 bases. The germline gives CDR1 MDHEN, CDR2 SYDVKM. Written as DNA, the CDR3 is TGTGCCAGCAGTGACGACTCATACGAGCAGTACTTC. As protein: CASSDDSYEQYF.

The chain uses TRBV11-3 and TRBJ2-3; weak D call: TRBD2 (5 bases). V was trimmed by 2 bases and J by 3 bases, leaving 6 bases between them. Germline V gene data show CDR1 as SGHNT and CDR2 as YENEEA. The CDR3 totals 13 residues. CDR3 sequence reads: CASSLPGTDTQYF. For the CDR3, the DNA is TGTGCCAGCAGCTTACCGGGAACAGATACGCAGTATTTT.

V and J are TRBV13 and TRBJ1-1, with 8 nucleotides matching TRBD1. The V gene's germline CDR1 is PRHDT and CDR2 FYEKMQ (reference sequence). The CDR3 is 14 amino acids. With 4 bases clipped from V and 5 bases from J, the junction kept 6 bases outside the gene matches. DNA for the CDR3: TGTGCCAGCAGCTCTTTGACAGGGGTTACTGAAGCTTTCTTT. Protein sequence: CASSSLTGVTEAFF.

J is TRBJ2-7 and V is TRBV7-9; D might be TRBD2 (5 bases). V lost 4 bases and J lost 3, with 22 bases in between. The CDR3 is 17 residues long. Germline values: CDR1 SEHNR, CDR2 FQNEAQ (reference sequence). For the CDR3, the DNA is TGTGCCAGCAGCTCCGAGGATGAAAGCGGATACCACTACGAGCAGTACTTC. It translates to CASSSEDESGYHYEQYF.

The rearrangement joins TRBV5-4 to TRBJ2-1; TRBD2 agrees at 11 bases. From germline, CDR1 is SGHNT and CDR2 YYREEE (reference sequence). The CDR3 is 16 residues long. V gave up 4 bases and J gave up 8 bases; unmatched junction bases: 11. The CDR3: CASSASSGRYFDEQFF. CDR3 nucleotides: TGTGCCAGCAGCGCCTCTAGCGGGAGGTATTTCGATGAGCAGTTCTTC.

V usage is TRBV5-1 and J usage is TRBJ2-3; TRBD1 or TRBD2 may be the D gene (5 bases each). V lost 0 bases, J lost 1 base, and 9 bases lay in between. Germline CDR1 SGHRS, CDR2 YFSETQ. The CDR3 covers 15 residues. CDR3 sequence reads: CASSLEGTGTDTQYF. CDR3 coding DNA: TGCGCCAGCAGCTTGGAGGGGACGGGCACAGATACGCAGTATTTT.

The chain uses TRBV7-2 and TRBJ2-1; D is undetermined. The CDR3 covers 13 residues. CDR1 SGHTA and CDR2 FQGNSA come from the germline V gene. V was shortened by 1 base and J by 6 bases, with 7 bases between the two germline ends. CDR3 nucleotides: TGTGCCAGCAGCTTAGAGGCACCCAATGAGCAGTTCTTC. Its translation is CASSLEAPNEQFF. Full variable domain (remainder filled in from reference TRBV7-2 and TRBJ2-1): GAGVSQSPSNKVTEKGKDVELRCDPISGHTALYWYRQSLGQGLEFLIYFQGNSAPDKSGLPSDRFSAERTGGSVSTLTIQRTQQEDSAVYLCASSLEAPNEQFFGPGTRLTVL.

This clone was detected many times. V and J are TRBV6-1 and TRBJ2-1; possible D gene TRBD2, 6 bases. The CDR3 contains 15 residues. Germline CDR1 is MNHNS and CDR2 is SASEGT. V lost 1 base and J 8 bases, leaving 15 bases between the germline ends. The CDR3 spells CASSEESGGRDEQFF. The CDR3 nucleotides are TGTGCCAGCAGTGAAGAAAGCGGAGGGCGGGATGAGCAGTTCTTC.

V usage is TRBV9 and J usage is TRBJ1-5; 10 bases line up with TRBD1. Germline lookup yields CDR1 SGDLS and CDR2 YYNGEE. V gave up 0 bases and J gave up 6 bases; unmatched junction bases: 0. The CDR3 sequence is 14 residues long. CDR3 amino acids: CASSVGTGGQPQHF. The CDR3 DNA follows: TGTGCCAGCAGCGTAGGGACAGGGGGTCAGCCCCAGCATTTT.

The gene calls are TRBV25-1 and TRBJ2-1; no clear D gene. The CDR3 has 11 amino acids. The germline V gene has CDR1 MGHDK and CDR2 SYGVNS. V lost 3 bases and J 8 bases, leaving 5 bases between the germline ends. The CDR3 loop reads CASSDRDEQFF. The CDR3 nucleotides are TGTGCCAGCAGTGATAGGGATGAGCAGTTCTTC.

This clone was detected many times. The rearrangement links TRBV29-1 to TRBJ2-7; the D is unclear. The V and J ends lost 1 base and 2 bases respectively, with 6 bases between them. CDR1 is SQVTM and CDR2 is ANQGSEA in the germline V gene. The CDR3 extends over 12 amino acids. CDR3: CSVEGETYEQYF. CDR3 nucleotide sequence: TGCAGCGTTGAAGGCGAAACCTACGAGCAGTACTTC.

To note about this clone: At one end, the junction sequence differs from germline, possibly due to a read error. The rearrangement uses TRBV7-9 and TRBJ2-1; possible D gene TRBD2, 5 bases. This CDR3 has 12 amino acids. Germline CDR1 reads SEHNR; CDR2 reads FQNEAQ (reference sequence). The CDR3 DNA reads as TGTGCCAGCAGCTTAGCCCACACTGAGCGGATCTTC. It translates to CASSLAHTERIF.

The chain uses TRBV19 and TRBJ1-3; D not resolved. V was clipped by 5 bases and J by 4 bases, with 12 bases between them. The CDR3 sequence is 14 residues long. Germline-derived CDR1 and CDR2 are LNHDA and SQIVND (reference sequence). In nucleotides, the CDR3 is TGTGCCAGTAGTCAGGTCTCTGTGGGAAACACCATATATTTT. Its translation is CASSQVSVGNTIYF.

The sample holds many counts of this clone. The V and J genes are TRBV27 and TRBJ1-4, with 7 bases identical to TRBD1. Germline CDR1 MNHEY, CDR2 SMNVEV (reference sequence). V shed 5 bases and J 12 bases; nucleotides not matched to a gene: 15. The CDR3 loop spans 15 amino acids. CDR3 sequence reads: CASSLLQGPARELFF. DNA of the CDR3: TGTGCCAGCAGTCTACTACAGGGGCCGGCGAGAGAACTGTTTTTT.

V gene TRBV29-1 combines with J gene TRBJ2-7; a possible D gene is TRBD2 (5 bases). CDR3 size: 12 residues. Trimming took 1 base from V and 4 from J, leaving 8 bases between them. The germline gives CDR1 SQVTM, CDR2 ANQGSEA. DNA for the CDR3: TGCAGCGTTGAAGCAGGAGGTTACGAGCAGTACTTC. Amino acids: CSVEAGGYEQYF.

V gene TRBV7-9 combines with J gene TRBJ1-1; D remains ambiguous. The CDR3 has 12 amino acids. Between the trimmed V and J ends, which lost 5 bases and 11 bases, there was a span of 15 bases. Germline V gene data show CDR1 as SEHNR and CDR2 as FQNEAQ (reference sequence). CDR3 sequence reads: CASSPPTVPAFF. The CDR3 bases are TGTGCCAGCAGCCCGCCGACGGTCCCTGCTTTCTTT.

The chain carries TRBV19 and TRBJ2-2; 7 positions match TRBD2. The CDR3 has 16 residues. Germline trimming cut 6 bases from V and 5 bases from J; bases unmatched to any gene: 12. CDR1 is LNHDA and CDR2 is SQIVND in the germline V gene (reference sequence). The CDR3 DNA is TGTGCCAGTAGCCAACTTCGAAGCGGGACGACCGGGGAGCTGTTTTTT. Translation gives CASSQLRSGTTGELFF.

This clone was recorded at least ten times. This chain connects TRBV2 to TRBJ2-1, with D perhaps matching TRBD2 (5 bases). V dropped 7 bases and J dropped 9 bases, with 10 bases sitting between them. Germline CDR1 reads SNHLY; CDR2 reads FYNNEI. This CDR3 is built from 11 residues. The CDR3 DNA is TGTGCCAGCAATTGGGGAGTTGAGCAGTTCTTC. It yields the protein CASNWGVEQFF.

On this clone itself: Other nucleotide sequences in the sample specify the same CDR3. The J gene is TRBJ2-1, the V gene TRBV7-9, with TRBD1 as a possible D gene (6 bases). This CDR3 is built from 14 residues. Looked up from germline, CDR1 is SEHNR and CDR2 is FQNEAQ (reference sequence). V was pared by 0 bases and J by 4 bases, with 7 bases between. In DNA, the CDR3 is TGTGCCAGCAGCTTAGCGGGGACATACAATGAGCAGTTCTTC. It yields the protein CASSLAGTYNEQFF.

The CDR3 nucleotides read TGTGCCAGCAGTGGGATCCAAGCGCAGTACTTC. Translating gives CASSGIQAQYF. This chain links TRBV25-1 with TRBJ2-7; D not resolved. The germline gives CDR1 MGHDK, CDR2 SYGVNS. The CDR3 sequence is 11 residues long. The ends were cut back, 4 bases at V and 9 bases at J, with 10 bases in the middle.

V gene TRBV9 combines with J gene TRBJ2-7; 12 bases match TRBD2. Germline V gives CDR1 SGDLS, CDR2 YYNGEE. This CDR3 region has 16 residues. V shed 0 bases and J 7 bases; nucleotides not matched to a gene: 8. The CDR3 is CASSVGTSGISREQYF. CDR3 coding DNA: TGTGCCAGCAGCGTAGGGACTAGCGGGATTTCGCGGGAGCAGTACTTC.

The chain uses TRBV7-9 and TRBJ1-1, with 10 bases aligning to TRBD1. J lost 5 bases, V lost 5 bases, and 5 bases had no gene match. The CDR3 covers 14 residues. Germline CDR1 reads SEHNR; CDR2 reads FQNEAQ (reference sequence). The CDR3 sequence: CASSLGQGMTEAFF. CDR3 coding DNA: TGTGCCAGCAGCCTGGGACAGGGGATGACTGAAGCTTTCTTT.

CDR3 DNA: TGTGCCAGCTCATCGACAGGGGGGGCCTACAATGAGCAGTTCTTC. Translating it yields CASSSTGGAYNEQFF. This sequence joins TRBV18 and TRBJ2-1; 9 positions match TRBD1. The CDR3 sequence is 15 residues long. From germline, CDR1 is KGHSH and CDR2 LQKENI. The ends lost 5 bases at V and 2 bases at J; junction bases unmatched: 4.

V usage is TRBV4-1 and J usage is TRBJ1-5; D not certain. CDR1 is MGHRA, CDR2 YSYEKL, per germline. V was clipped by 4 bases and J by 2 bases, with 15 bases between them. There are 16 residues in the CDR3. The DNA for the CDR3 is TGCGCCAGCAGCCTCCATATTGACAAACGCAATCAGCCCCAGCATTTT. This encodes CASSLHIDKRNQPQHF.

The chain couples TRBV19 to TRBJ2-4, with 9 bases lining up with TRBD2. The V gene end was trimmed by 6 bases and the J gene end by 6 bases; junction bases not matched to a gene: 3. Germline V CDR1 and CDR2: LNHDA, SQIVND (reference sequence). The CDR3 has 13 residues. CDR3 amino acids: CASSPREGNIQYF. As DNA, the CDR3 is TGTGCCAGTAGCCCGCGGGAGGGAAACATTCAGTACTTC.

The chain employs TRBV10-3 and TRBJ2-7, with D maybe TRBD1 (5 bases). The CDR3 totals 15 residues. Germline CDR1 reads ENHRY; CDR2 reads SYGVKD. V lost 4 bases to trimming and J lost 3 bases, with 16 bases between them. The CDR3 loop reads CAISGRVSPFYEQYF. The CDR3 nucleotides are TGTGCCATCAGTGGCAGGGTGTCTCCCTTCTACGAGCAGTACTTC.